This T cell receptor beta chain was identified in a study of T-cell reconstitution after alpha-beta-depleted transplantation in children. The V gene lost 4 bases and the J gene lost 2 bases, with 16 bases spanning the gap. There are 17 residues in the CDR3. Germline V gives CDR1 SGHKS, CDR2 YYEKEE (reference sequence). Many counts were recorded for this clonotype. Construction of the TCRbeta library involved unique molecular identifiers. TCRdb independently ran MiXCR on the PCR reads; one entry per CDR3 protein. The data contain some 200,000 distinct CDR3 sequences, about 6% of them singletons. V and J are TRBV5-5 and TRBJ2-6; D is undetermined. Sequenced material: PBMCs, taken before TCRalphabeta/CD19-depleted stem cell transplant. The origin of this receptor is a girl less than two years old with combined immunodeficiency, due to receive a stem cell transplant. The chain's CDR3 is CASSIWRDATGANVLTF. For the CDR3, the DNA is TGTGCCAGCAGCATATGGCGAGACGCCACTGGGGCCAACGTCCTGACTTTC.